These T cell receptor beta chains were read from a single sample in a study of blood T cells in healthy people across ages. TCRdb processed the 5' RACE reads anew with MiXCR; each CDR3 protein has one entry. The table lists about 800,000 distinct CDR3 sequences, around 50% of them singletons. The sequencing sample was made of blood. Receptors originate from a man of 80 years or more in good health. The CDR3 runs from the conserved cysteine through the conserved F or W. A D gene is named only where the DNA matches it firmly. Size is omitted from some rows. Given values are once, few, many or a class for expanded clones.

j_call | v_call | clone_size | d_call | cdr3_nt | cdr3_aa
TRBJ2-3 | TRBV12-3/TRBV12-4 | few | . | TGTGCCAGCAGTTTAAGGGGATTACCCACAGATACGCAGTATTTT | CASSLRGLPTDTQYF
TRBJ2-1 | TRBV7-2 | many | TRBD2 | TGTGCCAGCAGCCTAGGAAGGGGACTAGCGGGACCTGAGCAGTTCTTC | CASSLGRGLAGPEQFF
TRBJ1-5 | TRBV6-2/TRBV6-3 | once | . | TGTGCCTCCTGGGACAACGGGCGGCAGCCCCAGCATTTT | CASWDNGRQPQHF
TRBJ2-1 | TRBV20-1 | . | TRBD2 | TGCGGTGCTAGACCCCCCGGGAGGGGTTCGCGTGAGCAGTTCTTC | CGARPPGRGSREQFF
TRBJ2-1 | TRBV28 | many | . | TGTGCCAGCAGTTCCACCTACAATGAGCAGTTCTTC | CASSSTYNEQFF
TRBJ2-5 | TRBV20-1 | few | TRBD2 | TGCAGTGCAACTAAACCCCTAGCGGGAGGTGGGGAGACCCAGTACTTC | CSATKPLAGGGETQYF
TRBJ2-1 | TRBV20-1 | few | TRBD2 | TGCAGTGCTGTGGGACTAGCGGGAGGCCGGGGGGGTAGTGAGCAGTTCTTC | CSAVGLAGGRGGSEQFF
TRBJ1-6 | TRBV27 | few | . | TGTGCCAGCAGTTTCGCTGGGGCGGATTCACCCCTCCATTTT | CASSFAGADSPLHF
TRBJ2-3 | TRBV9 | . | . | TGTGCCAGCAGCCGGTGGGTAGGGGAGACAGATACGCAGTATTTT | CASSRWVGETDTQYF
TRBJ2-5 | TRBV11-2 | . | TRBD2 | TGTGCCAGCAGCTCCGCCCTCTCCGGGACTAGCGGAGAGCAGTACTTC | CASSSALSGTSGEQYF
TRBJ2-3 | TRBV7-6 | few | TRBD1 | TGTGCCAGCAGCTTAGGGGGACAGGGTTTCACAGATACGCAGTATTTT | CASSLGGQGFTDTQYF